The next 3 T cell receptor beta chains were all read from a single sample in a study of CD8+CD57+ T cells in acquired aplastic anemia. Using genomic DNA as the template, TCR beta VDJ and CDR3 profiling was carried out. A single record per CDR3 protein comes from TCRdb applying MiXCR to the reads. This repertoire shows 150,000 or so distinct CDR3 sequences, around half found once; its top ten account for approximately 12%. Only patients with CD8+CD57+ cell expansion on flow cytometry were chosen for sequencing. Sequencing input: sorted CD4+, CD8+, or CD8+CD57+ T cells (not recorded which) from PBMCs. The source is a human donor with aplastic anemia.

This clonotype was observed at least ten times. CDR3 amino acids: CASSYGTGPGTEAFF. CDR3 nucleotide sequence: TGTGCCAGCAGTTACGGGACAGGGCCGGGTACTGAAGCTTTCTTT. The rearrangement uses TRBV6-5 and TRBJ1-1; TRBD1 matches at 9 bases. The germline V gene encodes CDR1 MNHEY and CDR2 SVGAGI. The ends lost 2 bases at V and 5 bases at J; junction bases unmatched: 6. This CDR3 has 15 amino acids.

This chain connects TRBV20-1 to TRBJ2-5, with D possibly being TRBD1 or TRBD2 (5 bases each). The J call may be faulty, since TRBJ2-1 better matches the DNA end. The CDR3 runs to 17 residues. Germline loops: CDR1 DFQATT, CDR2 SNEGSKA (reference sequence). CDR3 sequence (DNA): TGCAGTGCTAGCCCCCAGCGACAGCGAACCTATGACTACGAGCAGTTCTTC. It encodes CSASPQRQRTYDYEQFF.

The chain joins TRBV19 to TRBJ2-1, with 10 positions matching TRBD2. J was trimmed by 4 bases and V by 5 bases; bases with no gene match: 2. The CDR3 has 14 amino acids. The germline gives CDR1 LNHDA, CDR2 SQIVND (reference sequence). CDR3 in amino acids: CASSLAGEYNEQFF. The CDR3, as DNA: TGTGCCAGTAGTCTAGCGGGAGAGTACAATGAGCAGTTCTTC.